The source of this TCR beta chain is a study of post-analysis software for immune sequencing data. Presence of unique molecular identifiers characterized the TCR beta cDNA libraries. TCRdb recomputed calls from the PCR reads with MiXCR, one row per CDR3 protein. The table shows a few hundred thousand distinct CDR3 sequences, with 30% to 45% occurring only once. This clonotype was sampled from a girl between 5 and 17 years old with multiple sclerosis. Sequencing was done on a sample of blood.

The CDR3 sequence: CSVPRDSSYNEQFF. Here the CDR3 DNA reads TGCAGCGTTCCTAGGGACAGCTCCTACAATGAGCAGTTCTTC. This sequence joins TRBV29-1 and TRBJ2-1; 7 bases agree with TRBD1. The CDR3 spans 14 residues. Trimming took 5 bases from V and 0 from J; bases not matched to a gene: 4. Per the germline V gene, CDR1 is SQVTM and CDR2 is ANQGSEA.